These T cell receptor beta chains were read from a single sample in a study of T cells in Graves' hyperthyroidism and ophthalmopathy. TCRdb recomputed calls from the multiplex PCR reads with MiXCR, one row per CDR3 protein. The repertoire consists of around 250,000 distinct CDR3 sequences, with less than 15% occurring once and the leading ten covering 10% to 15%. The sequencing sample was made of blood. Source of these receptors: a woman aged 40 to 50 with Graves' hyperthyroidism that later progressed to Graves' ophthalmopathy. The CDR3 runs from the conserved cysteine through the conserved F or W. A D gene is named only where the DNA matches it firmly. Expanded clones are given a class, and other clones once, few, many or no size at all.

TRBV7-2	many	.	TRBJ2-5	TGTGCCAGCAGCTACAGACAGGGACTAGAGACCCAGTACTTC	CASSYRQGLETQYF
TRBV2	many	.	TRBJ1-5	TGTGCCAGCAGTGAAATGGAGAATCAGCCCCAGCATTTT	CASSEMENQPQHF
TRBV20-1	few	.	TRBJ2-7	TGCAGTGTGCGGGGAGAAGGTAGCGAGCAGTACTTC	CSVRGEGSEQYF
TRBV19	many	TRBD1	TRBJ2-5	TGTGCCAGTAGTACTAGACAGGGATTAGGAGAGACCCAGTACTTC	CASSTRQGLGETQYF
TRBV2	many	.	TRBJ2-3	TGTGCCAGCAGTCCTGGTAGGGACACGCAGTATTTT	CASSPGRDTQYF
TRBV2	.	TRBD1	TRBJ2-3	TGTGCCAGCAGTGTAACGACAGGGGGCGTATTAGATACGCAGTATTTT	CASSVTTGGVLDTQYF
TRBV5-1	.	TRBD2	TRBJ2-2	TGCGCCAGCAGGCCAGCGGGGGACACCGGGGAGCTGTTTTTT	CASRPAGDTGELFF
TRBV5-5	many	.	TRBJ1-2	TGTGCCAGCAGCCAGTGGGGGGGCAACTATGGCTACACCTTC	CASSQWGGNYGYTF
TRBV6-2/TRBV6-3	many	.	TRBJ2-1	TGTGCCAGCAGAATAACCGGGAGCAATGAGCAGTTCTTC	CASRITGSNEQFF
TRBV25-1	many	TRBD1	TRBJ2-7	TGTGCCAGCAAGCGGGACAGGGTCGACGAGCAGTACTTC	CASKRDRVDEQYF
TRBV28	.	.	TRBJ2-5	TGTGCCAGTTCCCGAAGGGGGGGCGGGGAGACCCAGTACTTC	CASSRRGGGETQYF
TRBV5-5	.	TRBD1	TRBJ1-2	TGTGCCAGCAGCTTGAACTCCGGGATCGACAGGGTGAATGGCTACACCTTC	CASSLNSGIDRVNGYTF
TRBV9	few	TRBD2	TRBJ2-3	TGTGCCAGCAGCGTAGGAAGCGGGAGTGCAGATACGCAGTATTTT	CASSVGSGSADTQYF
TRBV29-1	many	TRBD2	TRBJ2-5	TGCAGCGTCCTTGGACTAGCGGAAAAACAAGAGACCCAGTACTTC	CSVLGLAEKQETQYF
TRBV12-3/TRBV12-4	many	TRBD2	TRBJ2-5	TGTGCCAGCAGTTTAGTAGCGGGGAACCAAGAGACCCAGTACTTC	CASSLVAGNQETQYF
TRBV6-1	many	TRBD2	TRBJ2-1	TGTGCCAGCAGTTATATGAGCGGGAGGGCGCGGAATGAGCAGTTCTTC	CASSYMSGRARNEQFF
TRBV30	many	.	TRBJ2-5	TGTGCCTGGAGTGCCGGACCGGGACTCCAAGAGACCCAGTACTTC	CAWSAGPGLQETQYF
TRBV20-1	many	TRBD1	TRBJ1-4	TGCAGTGCTGGGGACAGGGCGGATGAAAAACTGTTTTTT	CSAGDRADEKLFF
TRBV30	many	.	TRBJ2-1	TGTGCCTGGAACCTAGGAGCCTACAATGAGCAGTTCTTC	CAWNLGAYNEQFF
TRBV12-3/TRBV12-4	many	.	TRBJ2-7	TGTGCCAGCAGTTTCGGCCGGGCTAGCGAGCGTCTCGAGCAGTACTTC	CASSFGRASERLEQYF
TRBV10-3	few	.	TRBJ1-5	TGTGCCATCAGTGAAAGCAATCAGCCCCAGCATTTT	CAISESNQPQHF
TRBV5-1	many	TRBD1	TRBJ2-3	TGCGCCAGCAGCAAGGACAGGGGAGGCACAGATACGCAGTATTTT	CASSKDRGGTDTQYF
TRBV7-9	many	TRBD2	TRBJ2-5	TGTGCCAGCAGCTTAGTCCCTAGCGGGATTGAGACCCAGTACTTC	CASSLVPSGIETQYF
TRBV7-9	few	.	TRBJ2-1	TGTGCCAGCAGCTTAGTGGCAGACGGGGCGGTTGAGCAGTTCTTC	CASSLVADGAVEQFF
TRBV11-2	many	.	TRBJ2-2	TGTGCCAGCAGCTTAGTTCTTTTCTCGGGGAAAGTGGAGGTGCCCGGGGAGCTGTTTTTT	CASSLVLFSGKVEVPGELFF
TRBV3-1	many	.	TRBJ2-5	TGTGCCAGCAGCCATCCCCCGACGGGGGAGACCCAGTACTTC	CASSHPPTGETQYF
TRBV5-1	many	TRBD2	TRBJ2-5	TGCGCCAGCAGCTCTGAACTAGCGCCCACGGAGACCCAGTACTTC	CASSSELAPTETQYF
TRBV2	many	.	TRBJ1-3	TGTGCCAGCAGCCGAGGGGGACTGCACTCTGGAAACACCATATATTTT	CASSRGGLHSGNTIYF
TRBV19	many	.	TRBJ1-1	TGTGCCAGTAGTCCAAGTCAGGGAGGGAACACTGAAGCTTTCTTT	CASSPSQGGNTEAFF
TRBV5-6	.	TRBD2	TRBJ2-1	TGTGCCAGCAGCTTGGTTAGCGGGAGAATGAATGAGCAGTTCTTC	CASSLVSGRMNEQFF
TRBV27	.	.	TRBJ2-1	TGTGCCAGCAGTTTACGTGGGACCAGCTACTACAATGAGCAGTTCTTC	CASSLRGTSYYNEQFF
TRBV12-3/TRBV12-4	many	.	TRBJ2-7	TGTGCCAGCAGTTTACGCGGGGGCCGATCCTACGAGCAGTACTTC	CASSLRGGRSYEQYF
TRBV7-9	few	TRBD2	TRBJ2-3	TGTGCCAGCAGCCTTACGGGACTAGCGGGAGATACGCAGTATTTT	CASSLTGLAGDTQYF
TRBV10-2	.	.	TRBJ2-1	TGCGCCCTCGCTCAGGGCTCAGCATACAATGAGCAGTTCTTC	CALAQGSAYNEQFF
TRBV11-2	few	.	TRBJ1-5	TGTGCCAGCAGCCTTAGCAAGAATCAGCCCCAGCATTTT	CASSLSKNQPQHF
TRBV28	many	.	TRBJ2-1	TGTGCCAGCATAGGGGGCGGGATATACAATGAGCAGTTCTTC	CASIGGGIYNEQFF
TRBV4-2	many	.	TRBJ1-1	TGTGCCAGCAGCCCTTCCGTCTCCGGGGGAGCTTTCTTT	CASSPSVSGGAFF
TRBV12-3/TRBV12-4	many	.	TRBJ2-4	TGTGCCAGCAGTAAATCCCGCCTCGACGACATTCAGTACTTC	CASSKSRLDDIQYF
TRBV28	many	.	TRBJ2-5	TGTGCCAGCAGATCTTCAGGCGTCCAGACCCAGTACTTC	CASRSSGVQTQYF
TRBV4-1	.	TRBD2	TRBJ2-1	TGCGCCAGCAGCCAAGCCCCGACTAGCGGGATGTACAATGAGCAGTTCTTC	CASSQAPTSGMYNEQFF
TRBV12-3/TRBV12-4	many	.	TRBJ2-1	TGTGCCAGCAGTTTAGTTAGGGACGACAATGAGCAGTTCTTC	CASSLVRDDNEQFF
TRBV28	many	.	TRBJ2-2	TGTGCCAGCAGTCCACAACGACTTTTAGCGCAGAACACCGGGGAGCTGTTTTTT	CASSPQRLLAQNTGELFF
TRBV5-1	.	TRBD1	TRBJ2-3	TGCGCCAGCAACCACCCCAGGGGGCGGATTCGCGCAGATACGCAATATTTT	CASNHPRGRIRADTQYF
TRBV7-9	.	.	TRBJ1-4	TGTGCCAGCAGCTTATGGTCCTCCGGTGGAGGAGAAAAACTGTTTTTT	CASSLWSSGGGEKLFF
TRBV4-1	.	TRBD2	TRBJ2-5	TGCGCCAGCAGCCAGGGACTAGCGGGCCCAGAGACCCAGTACTTC	CASSQGLAGPETQYF
TRBV5-1	many	TRBD1	TRBJ2-1	TGCGCCAGCAGCTTCGAGGGGGCGATTGACAATGAGCAGTTCTTC	CASSFEGAIDNEQFF
TRBV28	many	.	TRBJ1-2	TGTGCCAGCAGTTTATCCCACTATGGCTACACCTTC	CASSLSHYGYTF
TRBV27	many	.	TRBJ2-7	TGTGCCAGCAGCTGGGGCCCGACGACCTACGACCTATACTTC	CASSWGPTTYDLYF
TRBV24-1	.	TRBD1	TRBJ2-1	TGTGCCACCATTCTGGGACAGCTAGACAATGAGCAGTTCTTC	CATILGQLDNEQFF
TRBV5-7	once	.	TRBJ1-5	TGTGCCAGCAGCGCGGTGGGGGTTGAGACGGGCAATCAGCCCCAGCATTTT	CASSAVGVETGNQPQHF
TRBV29-1	many	TRBD1	TRBJ2-3	TGCAGCGTGGGACAGGGGTACACAGATACGCAGTATTTT	CSVGQGYTDTQYF
TRBV24-1	.	.	TRBJ2-1	TGTGCCACCCGGGACGGCTACTCCTACAATGAGCAGTTCTTC	CATRDGYSYNEQFF
TRBV27	.	TRBD1	TRBJ1-5	TGTGCCAGCAGGAAGGACAGGGGGGAACATTATAGCAATCAGCCCCAGCATTTT	CASRKDRGEHYSNQPQHF
TRBV7-2	many	TRBD2	TRBJ2-1	TGTGCCAGCAGTAAGACTAGCGGGATGGTTCCGCGGTCCTACAATGAGCAGTTCTTC	CASSKTSGMVPRSYNEQFF
TRBV20-1	many	.	TRBJ2-1	TGCAGTGCCTCTAGGTTAAGCTCCTACAATGAGCAGTTCTTC	CSASRLSSYNEQFF